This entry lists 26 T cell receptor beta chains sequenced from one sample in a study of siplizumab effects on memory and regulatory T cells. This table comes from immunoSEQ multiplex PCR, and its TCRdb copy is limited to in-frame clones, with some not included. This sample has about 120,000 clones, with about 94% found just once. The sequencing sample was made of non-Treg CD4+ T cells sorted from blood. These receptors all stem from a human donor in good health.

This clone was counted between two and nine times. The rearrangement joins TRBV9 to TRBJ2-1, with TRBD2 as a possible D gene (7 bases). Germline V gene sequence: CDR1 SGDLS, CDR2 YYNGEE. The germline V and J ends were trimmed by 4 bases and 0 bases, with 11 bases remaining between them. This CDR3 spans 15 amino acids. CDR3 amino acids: CASSRGADSYNEQFF. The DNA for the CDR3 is TGTGCCAGCAGCCGGGGGGCCGACTCCTACAATGAGCAGTTCTTC.

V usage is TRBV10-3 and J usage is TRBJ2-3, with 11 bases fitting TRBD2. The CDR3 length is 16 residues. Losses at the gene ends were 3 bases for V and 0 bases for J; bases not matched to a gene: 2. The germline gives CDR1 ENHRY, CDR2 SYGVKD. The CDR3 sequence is CAISDTSGGSTDTQYF. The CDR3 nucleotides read TGTGCCATCAGTGACACTAGCGGGGGCAGCACAGATACGCAGTATTTT.

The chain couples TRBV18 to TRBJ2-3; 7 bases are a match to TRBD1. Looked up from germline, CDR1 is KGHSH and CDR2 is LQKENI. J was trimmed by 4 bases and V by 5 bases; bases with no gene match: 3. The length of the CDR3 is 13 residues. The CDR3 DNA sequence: TGTGCCAGCTCAGACAGGGTGCCAGATACGCAGTATTTT. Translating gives CASSDRVPDTQYF.

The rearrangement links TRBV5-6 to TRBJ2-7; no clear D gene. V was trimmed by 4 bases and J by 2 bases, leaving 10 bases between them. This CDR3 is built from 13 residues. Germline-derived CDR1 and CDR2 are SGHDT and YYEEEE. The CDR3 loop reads CASSRPGAYEQYF. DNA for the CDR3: TGTGCCAGCAGCCGTCCAGGAGCCTACGAGCAGTACTTC.

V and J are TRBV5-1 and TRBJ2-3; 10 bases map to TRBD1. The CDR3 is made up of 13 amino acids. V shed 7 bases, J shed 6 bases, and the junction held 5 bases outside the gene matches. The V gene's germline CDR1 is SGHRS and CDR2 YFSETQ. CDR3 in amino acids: CASGQTGGDTQYF. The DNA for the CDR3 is TGCGCCAGCGGGCAGACAGGGGGCGATACGCAGTATTTT.

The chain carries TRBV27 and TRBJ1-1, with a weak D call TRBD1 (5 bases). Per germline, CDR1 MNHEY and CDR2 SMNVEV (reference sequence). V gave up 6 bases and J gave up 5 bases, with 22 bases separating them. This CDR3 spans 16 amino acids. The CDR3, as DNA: TGTGCCAGCAGCCCCCTCGGAAGTAGGGGAAGGACTGAAGCTTTCTTT. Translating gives CASSPLGSRGRTEAFF.

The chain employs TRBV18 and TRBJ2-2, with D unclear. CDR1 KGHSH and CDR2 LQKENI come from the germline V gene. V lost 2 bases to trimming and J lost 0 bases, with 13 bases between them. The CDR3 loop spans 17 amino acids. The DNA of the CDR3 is TGTGCCAGCTCACCATGGCTCCTAGAGACGAACACCGGGGAGCTGTTTTTT. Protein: CASSPWLLETNTGELFF.

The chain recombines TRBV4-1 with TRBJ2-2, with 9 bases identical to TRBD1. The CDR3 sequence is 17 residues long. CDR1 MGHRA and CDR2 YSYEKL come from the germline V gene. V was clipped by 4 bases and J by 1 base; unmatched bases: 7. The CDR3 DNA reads TGCGCCAGCAGCCTAGTACAGGGGGCTCGGAACACCGGGGAGCTGTTTTTT. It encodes CASSLVQGARNTGELFF.

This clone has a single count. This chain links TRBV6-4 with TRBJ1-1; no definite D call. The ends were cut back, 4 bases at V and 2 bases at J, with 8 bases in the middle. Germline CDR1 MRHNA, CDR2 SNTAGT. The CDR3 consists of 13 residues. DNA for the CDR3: TGTGCCAGCAGTGTTCAGCCAAACACTGAAGCTTTCTTT. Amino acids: CASSVQPNTEAFF.

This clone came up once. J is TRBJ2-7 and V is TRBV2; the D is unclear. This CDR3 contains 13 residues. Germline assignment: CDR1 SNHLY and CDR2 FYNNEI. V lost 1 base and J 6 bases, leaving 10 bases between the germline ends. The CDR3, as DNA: TGTGCCAGCAGTGAAGAGGCGGCCCTCGAGCAGTACTTC. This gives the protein CASSEEAALEQYF.

The CDR3 is CASSVASGPDTQYF. In DNA, the CDR3 is TGTGCCAGCAGCGTAGCATCAGGGCCAGATACGCAGTATTTT. This chain connects TRBV9 to TRBJ2-3; TRBD1 is a possible D gene (5 bases). The germline V gene has CDR1 SGDLS and CDR2 YYNGEE. V lost 0 bases, J lost 4 bases, and 9 bases lay in between. This CDR3 is built from 14 residues.

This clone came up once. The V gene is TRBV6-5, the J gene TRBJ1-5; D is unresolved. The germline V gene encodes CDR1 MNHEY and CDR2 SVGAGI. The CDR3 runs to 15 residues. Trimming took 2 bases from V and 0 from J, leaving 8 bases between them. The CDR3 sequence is CASSYDRYSNQPQHF. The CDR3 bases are TGTGCCAGCAGTTACGACCGATATAGCAATCAGCCCCAGCATTTT.

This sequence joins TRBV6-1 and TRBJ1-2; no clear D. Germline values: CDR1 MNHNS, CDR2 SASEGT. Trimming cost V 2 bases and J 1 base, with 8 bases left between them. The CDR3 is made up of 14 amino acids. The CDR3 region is CASSELPGNYGYTF. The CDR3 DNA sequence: TGTGCCAGCAGTGAATTACCGGGTAACTATGGCTACACCTTC.

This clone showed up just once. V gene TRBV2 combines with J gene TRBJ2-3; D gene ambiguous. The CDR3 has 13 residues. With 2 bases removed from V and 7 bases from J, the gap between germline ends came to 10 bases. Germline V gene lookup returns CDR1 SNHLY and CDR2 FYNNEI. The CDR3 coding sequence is TGTGCCAGCAGTGAACACAGTGTGCATACGCAGTATTTT. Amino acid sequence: CASSEHSVHTQYF.

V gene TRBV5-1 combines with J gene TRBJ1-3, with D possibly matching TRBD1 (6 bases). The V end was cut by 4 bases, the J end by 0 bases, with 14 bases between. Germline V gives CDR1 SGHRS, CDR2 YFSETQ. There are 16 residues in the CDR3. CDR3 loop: CASSPGHSSSGNTIYF. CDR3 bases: TGCGCCAGCAGCCCGGGACACAGCAGCTCTGGAAACACCATATATTTT. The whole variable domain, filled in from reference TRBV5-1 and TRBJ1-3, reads KAGVTQTPRYLIKTRGQQVTLSCSPISGHRSVSWYQQTPGQGLQFLFEYFSETQRNKGNFPGRFSGRQFSNSRSEMNVSTLELGDSALYLCASSPGHSSSGNTIYFGEGSWLTVV.

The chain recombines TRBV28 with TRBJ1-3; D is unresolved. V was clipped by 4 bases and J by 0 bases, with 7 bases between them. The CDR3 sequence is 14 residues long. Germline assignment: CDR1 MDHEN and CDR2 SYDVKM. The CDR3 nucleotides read TGTGCCAGCAGTTCGAGCAACTCTGGAAACACCATATATTTT. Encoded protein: CASSSSNSGNTIYF.

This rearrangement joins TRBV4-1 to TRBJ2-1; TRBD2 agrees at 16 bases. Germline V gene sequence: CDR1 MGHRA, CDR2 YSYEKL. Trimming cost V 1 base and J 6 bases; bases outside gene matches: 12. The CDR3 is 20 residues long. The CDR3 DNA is TGCGCCAGCAGCCAAGCGGGACTAGCGGGAGGGCCCCGTCAAACCAATGAGCAGTTCTTC. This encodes CASSQAGLAGGPRQTNEQFF.

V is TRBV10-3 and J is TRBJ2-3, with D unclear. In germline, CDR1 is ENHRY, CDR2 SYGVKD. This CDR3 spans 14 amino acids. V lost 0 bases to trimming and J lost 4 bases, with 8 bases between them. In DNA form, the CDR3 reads TGTGCCATCAGTGAGTCTACAGCTTCAGATACGCAGTATTTT. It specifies CAISESTASDTQYF.

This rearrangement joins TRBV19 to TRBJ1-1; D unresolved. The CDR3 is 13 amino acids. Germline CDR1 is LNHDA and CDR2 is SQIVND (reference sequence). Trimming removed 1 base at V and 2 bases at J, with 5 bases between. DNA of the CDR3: TGTGCCAGTAGTATAGGGTTTAACACTGAAGCTTTCTTT. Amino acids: CASSIGFNTEAFF.

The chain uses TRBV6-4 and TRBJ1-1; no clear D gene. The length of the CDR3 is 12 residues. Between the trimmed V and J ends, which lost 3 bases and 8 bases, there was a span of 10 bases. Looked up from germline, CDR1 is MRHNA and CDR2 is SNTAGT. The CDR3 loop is CASSEGSSEAFF. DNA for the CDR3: TGTGCCAGCAGTGAAGGCAGCTCGGAAGCTTTCTTT.

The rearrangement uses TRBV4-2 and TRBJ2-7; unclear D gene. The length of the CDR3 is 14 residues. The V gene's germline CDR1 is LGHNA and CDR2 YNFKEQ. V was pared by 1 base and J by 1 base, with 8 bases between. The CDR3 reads CASSQVIKSYEQYF. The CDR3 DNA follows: TGTGCCAGCAGCCAAGTTATAAAATCCTACGAGCAGTACTTC.

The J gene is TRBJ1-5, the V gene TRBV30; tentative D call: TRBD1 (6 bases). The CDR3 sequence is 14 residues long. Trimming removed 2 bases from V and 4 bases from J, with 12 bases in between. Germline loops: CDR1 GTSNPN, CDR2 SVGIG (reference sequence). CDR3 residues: CAWSLGAGNQPQHF. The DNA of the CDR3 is TGTGCCTGGAGTTTGGGGGCGGGTAATCAGCCCCAGCATTTT. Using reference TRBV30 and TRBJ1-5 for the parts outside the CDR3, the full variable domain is SQTIHQWPATLVQPVGSPLSLECTVEGTSNPNLYWYRQAAGRGLQLLFYSVGIGQISSEVPQNLSASRPQDRQFILSSKKLLLSDSGFYLCAWSLGAGNQPQHFGDGTRLSIL.

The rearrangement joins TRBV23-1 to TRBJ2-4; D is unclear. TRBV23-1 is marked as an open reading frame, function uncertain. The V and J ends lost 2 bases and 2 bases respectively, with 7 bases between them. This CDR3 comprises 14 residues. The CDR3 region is CASSQRYSKNIQYF. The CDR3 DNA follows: TGCGCCAGCAGTCAACGGTACTCCAAAAACATTCAGTACTTC.

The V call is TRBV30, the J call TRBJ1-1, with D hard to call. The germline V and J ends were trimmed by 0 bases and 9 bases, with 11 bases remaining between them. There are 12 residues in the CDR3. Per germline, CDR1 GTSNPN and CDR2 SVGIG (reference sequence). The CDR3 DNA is TGTGCCTGGAGTGTCCCGGGGAGGAAAGCTTTCTTT. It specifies CAWSVPGRKAFF.

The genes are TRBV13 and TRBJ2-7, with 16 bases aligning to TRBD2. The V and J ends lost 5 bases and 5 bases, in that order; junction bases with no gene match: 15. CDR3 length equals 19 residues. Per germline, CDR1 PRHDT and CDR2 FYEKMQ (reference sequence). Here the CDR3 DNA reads TGTGCCAGCAGCAGATTTGCCGGGACTAGCGGGGGGGCGTCCAACGAGCAGTACTTC. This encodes CASSRFAGTSGGASNEQYF. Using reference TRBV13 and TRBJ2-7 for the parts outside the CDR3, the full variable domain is AAGVIQSPRHLIKEKRETATLKCYPIPRHDTVYWYQQGPGQDPQFLISFYEKMQSDKGSIPDRFSAQQFSDYHSELNMSSLELGDSALYFCASSRFAGTSGGASNEQYFGPGTRLTVT.

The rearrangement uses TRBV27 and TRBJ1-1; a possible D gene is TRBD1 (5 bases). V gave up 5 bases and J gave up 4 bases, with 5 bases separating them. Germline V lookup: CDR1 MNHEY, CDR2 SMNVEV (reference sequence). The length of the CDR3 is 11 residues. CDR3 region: CASSQGTEAFF. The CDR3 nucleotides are TGTGCCAGCAGTCAGGGCACTGAAGCTTTCTTT.